This TCR beta chain was captured in a study of shared clonotypes between healthy human individuals. CDR1 is SEHNR, CDR2 FQNEAQ, per germline (reference sequence). CDR3 size: 13 residues. V was cut by 4 bases and J by 0 bases, with 7 bases left in between. Deep-level running was used for the assay. Several immunoSEQ plates received, in even portions, the genomic DNA of each subset. Sequenced by immunoSEQ multiplex PCR; TCRdb stores in-frame clones only, minus some. The table includes 500,000 to 700,000 clones, 85% to 95% detected once. Terminally differentiated effector memory CD45RA+ cells were excluded from the naive CD8 cells, which were CD45RO-negative and positively selected for CCR7. Study-level results: Shared clonotypes across all four donors exceeded non-shared ones in generation probability.

As to this clone: Its antigen is not identified.

V gene TRBV7-9 combines with J gene TRBJ2-7; no clear D. This TCR came from a woman aged 25-40 years in good health. The specimen sequenced was naive CD8+ T cells sorted from blood. CDR3 residues: CASSSTSSYEQYF. The CDR3 region has the DNA TGTGCCAGCAGCTCGACGAGCTCCTACGAGCAGTACTTC.